The rows below give T cell receptor beta chains drawn from one sample of a study of cytomegalovirus exposure and HLA in healthy donors. The method was immunoSEQ multiplex PCR; TCRdb's version includes in-frame clones alone and lacks a portion of them. The sample includes 300,000 to 350,000 clones, approximately 91% seen only once; the top ten take roughly 0.96%. Sequencing was carried out using PBMCs. Every receptor here comes from a man under 40 in good health and CMV-seronegative. Both conserved end residues are part of each CDR3. The order of the fields is V gene, clone size, J gene, D gene, CDR3 DNA, CDR3 protein. A D gene is named only where the DNA matches it firmly. Size tells how often a clone was seen (once, few, many) or the class of an expanded clone, and some rows leave it out.

TRBV6-1	.	TRBJ1-5	.	TGTGCCAGCGGTCTGACAGGTCAGCCCCAGCATTTT	CASGLTGQPQHF
TRBV5-4	once	TRBJ1-4	TRBD1	TGTGCCAGCAGCAAGGACAGGGTCCTCGCAGTGAATGAAAAACTGTTTTTT	CASSKDRVLAVNEKLFF
TRBV6-4	.	TRBJ2-1	TRBD2	TGTGCCACCCGCCGGGGGGGGGACACCTACAATGAGCAGTTCTTC	CATRRGGDTYNEQFF
TRBV6-7	.	TRBJ1-5	TRBD1	TGTGCCAGCATTGACAGGGTCCATCAGCCCCAGCATTTT	CASIDRVHQPQHF
TRBV20-1	once	TRBJ1-1	.	TGCAGTGCAAGGGGCCAGACTGAAGCTTTCTTT	CSARGQTEAFF
TRBV13	.	TRBJ2-7	TRBD2	TGTGCCAGCAGCAAAGGGACTAGAGGCTACGAGCAGTACTTC	CASSKGTRGYEQYF
TRBV5-6	.	TRBJ2-7	.	TGTGCCAGCAGCTCAATGAGCAGGGACTACGAGCAGTACTTC	CASSSMSRDYEQYF
TRBV10-1	.	TRBJ2-5	.	TGCGCCAGCAGTGAGTCGGGGCGAGAGACCCAGTACTTC	CASSESGRETQYF
TRBV27	.	TRBJ2-7	.	TGTGCCAGCAGCCTACAGTCGGCGGGCTACGAGCAGTACTTC	CASSLQSAGYEQYF
TRBV5-6	.	TRBJ2-7	TRBD1	TGTGCCAGCAGTTCCGGGACAGGCGCTTACGAGCAGTACTTC	CASSSGTGAYEQYF
TRBV25-1	.	TRBJ2-3	TRBD1	TGTGCCAGCAGTGAATTTGGGACAGGGGGTTTCACAGATACGCAGTATTTT	CASSEFGTGGFTDTQYF
TRBV2	.	TRBJ2-2	.	TGTGCCAGCAGTGACGGGGGCAGGGGGTCTACCGGGGAGCTGTTTTTT	CASSDGGRGSTGELFF
TRBV7-9	.	TRBJ1-1	TRBD1	TGTGCCAGCAGCGACACAGGGGGCCACACTGAAGCTTTCTTT	CASSDTGGHTEAFF
TRBV4-1	.	TRBJ1-4	TRBD1	TGCGCCAGCAGCCAGCCTAACAGGGGCGCCGGTGAAAAACTGTTTTTT	CASSQPNRGAGEKLFF
TRBV19	.	TRBJ1-5	.	TGTGCCAGTAGTATAGAAAGGGGGGGGAGCAATCAGCCCCAGCATTTT	CASSIERGGSNQPQHF
TRBV5-4	.	TRBJ1-2	.	TGTGCCAGCAGCTTGGTTGGGGCCTCGAACTATGGCTACACCTTC	CASSLVGASNYGYTF
TRBV27	.	TRBJ2-7	TRBD1	TGTGCCAGCAGTTCAGGGACAGGGTACTACGAGCAGTACTTC	CASSSGTGYYEQYF
TRBV5-6	.	TRBJ2-1	TRBD1	TGTGCCAGCAGCAACCGGGACAGGGATTACAATGAGCAGTTCTTC	CASSNRDRDYNEQFF
TRBV2	.	TRBJ2-6	.	TGTGCCAGCAGTCGGGACTCTCTGAGCTCTGGGGCCAACGTCCTGACTTTC	CASSRDSLSSGANVLTF
TRBV10-3	.	TRBJ1-2	.	TGTGCCATCAGTGAGTCGGCAGGGCAGGGCAACTATGGCTACACCTTC	CAISESAGQGNYGYTF
TRBV27	.	TRBJ1-2	.	TGTGCCAGCAGTTCGAACAGGGTTGGAGGCTACACCTTC	CASSSNRVGGYTF
TRBV19	.	TRBJ1-2	.	TGTGCCAGTAGTCCGACAGCCGCTAACTATGGCTACACCTTC	CASSPTAANYGYTF
TRBV19	.	TRBJ2-1	TRBD2	TGTGCCAGTAGTATAGCGGGGGGGCCCCCCTACAATGAGCAGTTCTTC	CASSIAGGPPYNEQFF
TRBV25-1	.	TRBJ1-1	TRBD1	TGTGCCAGCAGTGGCCCTCCGGGACAGGGGTCCGCTTTCTTT	CASSGPPGQGSAFF
TRBV7-2	.	TRBJ2-7	TRBD2	TGTGCCAGCCGCAATTTGGGACTAGCGGGGGGTTCGCCCTACGAGCAGTACTTC	CASRNLGLAGGSPYEQYF
TRBV2	.	TRBJ1-1	.	TGTGCCAGCAGTGACGGGGGGGTAGCTTTCTTT	CASSDGGVAFF
TRBV7-2	.	TRBJ1-5	.	TGTGCCAGCAGCTTCGGAATTTCAGGGAACGTGCCCCAGCATTTT	CASSFGISGNVPQHF
TRBV10-1	.	TRBJ2-3	.	TGCGCCAGCAGTCTCGGGGAAGATACGCAGTATTTT	CASSLGEDTQYF
TRBV27	once	TRBJ2-7	TRBD1	TGTGCCACCCAATCTTACAGGGGGCTAACCTACGAGCAGTACTTC	CATQSYRGLTYEQYF
TRBV19	.	TRBJ1-1	TRBD1	TGTGCCAGTACAGGTATAGATAAGGGGGCGGAGAAGACTGAAGCTTTCTTT	CASTGIDKGAEKTEAFF
TRBV18	.	TRBJ2-1	TRBD2	TGTGCCAGCTCAACTCGGGGGGGGAGCTCCTACAATGAGCAGTTCTTC	CASSTRGGSSYNEQFF
TRBV4-3	.	TRBJ2-1	.	TGCGCCAGCAGCCAAGCCTCAGGGGAGTTGAGCTCCTACAATGAGCAGTTCTTC	CASSQASGELSSYNEQFF
TRBV7-9	.	TRBJ2-7	TRBD2	TGTGCCAGCAGCGCCGGGACTAGCCCCGGGAGGGAGCAGTACTTC	CASSAGTSPGREQYF
TRBV5-4	.	TRBJ2-1	TRBD1	TGTGCCAGCTTTGACCCGGGACAGGGCGGAAACAATGAGCAGTTCTTC	CASFDPGQGGNNEQFF
TRBV20-1	once	TRBJ2-7	TRBD1	TGCAGTGGGGGGACAGCTTACGAGCAGTACTTC	CSGGTAYEQYF
TRBV6-4	.	TRBJ1-1	TRBD1	TGTGCCAGCAGCGCCACAGGGGGCGGTGAAGCTTTCTTT	CASSATGGGEAFF
TRBV30	.	TRBJ1-1	TRBD1	TGTGCCTGGAGAAAACAGGGGCATACTGAAGCTTTCTTT	CAWRKQGHTEAFF
TRBV7-9	.	TRBJ2-7	.	TGTGCCAGCAGCTCCACCCACAGGGACGGCTACGAGCAGTACTTC	CASSSTHRDGYEQYF
TRBV10-3	.	TRBJ2-5	.	TGTGCCATCGGACAGGCGGGGGAGACCCAGTACTTC	CAIGQAGETQYF
TRBV6-1	.	TRBJ1-3	TRBD1	TGTGCCAGCAGAGAAAGGACAGGCGGAGGAAACACCATATATTTT	CASRERTGGGNTIYF
TRBV7-2	.	TRBJ2-7	.	TGTGCCAGCAGCCCCACATCATACGAGCAGTACTTC	CASSPTSYEQYF
TRBV6-6	.	TRBJ2-3	.	TGTGCCAGCAGCCAGTCAGATACGCAGTATTTT	CASSQSDTQYF
TRBV27	.	TRBJ2-7	TRBD1	TGTGCCAGCAGTTTACGTCCCGGGACAGGGGGAACCTACGAGCAGTACTTC	CASSLRPGTGGTYEQYF
TRBV27	.	TRBJ2-7	TRBD2	TGTGCCAGCAGCGATTCGTGGACTAGACATTACGAGCAGTACTTC	CASSDSWTRHYEQYF
TRBV7-2	few	TRBJ2-7	.	TGTGCCAGCAGCTTTCGTGGGACAAGGGATTTCGACGAGCAGTACTTC	CASSFRGTRDFDEQYF
TRBV19	.	TRBJ1-5	TRBD1	TGTGCCAGTAGTATCCTACAGGGGGCGAATCAGCCCCAGCATTTT	CASSILQGANQPQHF
TRBV5-4	.	TRBJ1-1	.	TGTGCCAGCAGCTTGGGTCAGACACACGAGAGCACTGAAGCTTTCTTT	CASSLGQTHESTEAFF
TRBV5-1	.	TRBJ2-1	TRBD1	TGCGCCAGCACGGGACAGCAATTGAGCTCCTACAATGAGCAGTTCTTC	CASTGQQLSSYNEQFF
TRBV29-1	.	TRBJ2-5	TRBD1	TGCAGCGTGACTAATACCGGGACAGGGGGCTGGGTAGAGACCCAGTACTTC	CSVTNTGTGGWVETQYF
TRBV27	.	TRBJ1-1	.	TGTGCCAGCACCCTCGATCGAAGGCGGGACCTTGTCGGGAACACTGAAGCTTTCTTT	CASTLDRRRDLVGNTEAFF
TRBV5-5	.	TRBJ1-3	.	TGTGCCAGCAGCTTGGGCAGATACTCTGGAAACACCATATATTTT	CASSLGRYSGNTIYF
TRBV9	.	TRBJ1-2	.	TGTGCCAGCAGCTCCTTGGGAGTGGGAGGCTACACCTTC	CASSSLGVGGYTF
TRBV11-2	.	TRBJ1-2	.	TGTGCCAGCAGCTCCCGGGGGTCGTACCCCAACTATGGCTACACCTTC	CASSSRGSYPNYGYTF
TRBV7-9	.	TRBJ1-2	.	TGTGCCAGCAGCTTAGTAGGGGGATACGGCTACACCTTC	CASSLVGGYGYTF
TRBV7-8	.	TRBJ2-3	.	TGTGCCAGCAGGAGGGGGGGGATACACACAGATACGCAGTATTTT	CASRRGGIHTDTQYF